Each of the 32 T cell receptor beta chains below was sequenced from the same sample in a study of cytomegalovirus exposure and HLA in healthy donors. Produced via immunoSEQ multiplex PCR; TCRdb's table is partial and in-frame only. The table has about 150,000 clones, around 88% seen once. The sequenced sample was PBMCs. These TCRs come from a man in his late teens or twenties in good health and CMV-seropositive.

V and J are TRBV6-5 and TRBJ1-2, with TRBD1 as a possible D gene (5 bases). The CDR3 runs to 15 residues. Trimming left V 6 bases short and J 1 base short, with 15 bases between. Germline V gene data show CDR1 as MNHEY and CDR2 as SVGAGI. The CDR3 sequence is CASSRVPGGNYGYTF. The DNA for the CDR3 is TGTGCCAGCAGCCGGGTTCCCGGGGGTAACTATGGCTACACCTTC.

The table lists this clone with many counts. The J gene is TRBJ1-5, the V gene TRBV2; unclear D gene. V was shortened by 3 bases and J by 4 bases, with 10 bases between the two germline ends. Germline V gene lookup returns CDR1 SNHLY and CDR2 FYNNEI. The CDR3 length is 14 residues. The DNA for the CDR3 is TGTGCCAGCAGTGATGGGTCGAGGAATCAGCCCCAGCATTTT. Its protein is CASSDGSRNQPQHF.

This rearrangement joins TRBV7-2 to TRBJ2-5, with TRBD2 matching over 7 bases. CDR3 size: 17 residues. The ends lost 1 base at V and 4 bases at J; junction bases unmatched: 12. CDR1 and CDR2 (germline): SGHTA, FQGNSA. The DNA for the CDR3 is TGTGCCAGCAGCTTAGTCCTAGGCCAGGGAGGGAGAGAGACCCAGTACTTC. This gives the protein CASSLVLGQGGRETQYF.

Here the CDR3 reads CASSPPGQGDHEQYF. The CDR3 DNA reads as TGTGCCAGCAGCCCTCCCGGACAGGGGGACCACGAGCAGTACTTC. V gene TRBV13 combines with J gene TRBJ2-7, with 10 positions matching TRBD1. The CDR3 is 15 amino acids. The V segment lost 5 bases and the J segment 5 bases; nucleotides outside the gene matches: 9. Germline V lookup: CDR1 PRHDT, CDR2 FYEKMQ (reference sequence).

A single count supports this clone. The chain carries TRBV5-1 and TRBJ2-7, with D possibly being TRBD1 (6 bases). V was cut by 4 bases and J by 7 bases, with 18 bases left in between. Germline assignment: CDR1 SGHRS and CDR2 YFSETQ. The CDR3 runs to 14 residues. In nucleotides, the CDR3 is TGCGCCAGCAGCGGGGACCGGACAGAAGAGGAGCAGTACTTC. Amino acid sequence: CASSGDRTEEEQYF.

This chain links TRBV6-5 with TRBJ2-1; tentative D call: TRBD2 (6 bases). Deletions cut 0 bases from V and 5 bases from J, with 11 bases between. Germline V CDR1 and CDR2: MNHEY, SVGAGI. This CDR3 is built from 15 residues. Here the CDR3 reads CASSYSGGIDNEQFF. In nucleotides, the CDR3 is TGTGCCAGCAGTTACTCGGGGGGAATCGACAATGAGCAGTTCTTC.

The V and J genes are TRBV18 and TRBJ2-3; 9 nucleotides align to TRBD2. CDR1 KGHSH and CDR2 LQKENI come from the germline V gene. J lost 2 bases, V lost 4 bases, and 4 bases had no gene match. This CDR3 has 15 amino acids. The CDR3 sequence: CASSLAGADTDTQYF. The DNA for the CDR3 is TGTGCCAGCTCACTAGCGGGGGCCGACACAGATACGCAGTATTTT.

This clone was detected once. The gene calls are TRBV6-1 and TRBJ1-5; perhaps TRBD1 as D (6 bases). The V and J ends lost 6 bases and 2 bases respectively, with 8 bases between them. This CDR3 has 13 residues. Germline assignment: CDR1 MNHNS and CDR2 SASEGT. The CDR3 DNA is TGTGCCAGCAGACAGGGTGGCAATCAGCCCCAGCATTTT. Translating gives CASRQGGNQPQHF.

This CDR3 is CASSLTGNYGYTF. The CDR3 DNA is TGTGCCAGCAGTCTGACAGGGAACTATGGCTACACCTTC. V usage is TRBV6-5 and J usage is TRBJ1-2; 7 bases align to TRBD1. Germline values: CDR1 MNHEY, CDR2 SVGAGI. CDR3 size: 13 residues. After removal of 5 bases from V and 2 bases from J, the junction contained 2 bases not matched to a gene.

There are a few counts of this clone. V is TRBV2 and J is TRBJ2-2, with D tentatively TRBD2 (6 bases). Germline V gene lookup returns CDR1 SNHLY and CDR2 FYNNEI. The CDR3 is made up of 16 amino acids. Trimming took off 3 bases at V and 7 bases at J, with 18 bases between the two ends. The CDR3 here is CASSEKGTAYGGELFF. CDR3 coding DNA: TGTGCCAGCAGTGAGAAGGGGACTGCTTATGGCGGGGAGCTGTTTTTT.

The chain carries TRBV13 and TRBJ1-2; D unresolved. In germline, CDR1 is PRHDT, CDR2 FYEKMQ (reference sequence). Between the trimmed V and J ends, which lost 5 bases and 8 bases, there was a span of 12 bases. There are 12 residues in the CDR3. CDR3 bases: TGTGCCAGCAGCCCCTTGGGCAGGGGCTACACCTTC. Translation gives CASSPLGRGYTF.

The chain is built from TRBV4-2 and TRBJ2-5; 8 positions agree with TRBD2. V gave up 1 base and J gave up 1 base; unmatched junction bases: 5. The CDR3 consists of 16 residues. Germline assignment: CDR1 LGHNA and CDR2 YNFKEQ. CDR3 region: CASSQGGTSGQETQYF. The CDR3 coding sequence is TGTGCCAGCAGCCAAGGGGGAACTAGCGGCCAAGAGACCCAGTACTTC.

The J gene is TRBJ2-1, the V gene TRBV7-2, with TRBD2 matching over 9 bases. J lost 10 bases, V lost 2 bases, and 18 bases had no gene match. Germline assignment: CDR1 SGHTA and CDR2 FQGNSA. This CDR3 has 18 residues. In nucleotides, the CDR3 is TGTGCCAGCAGCTTAACGCAGGCCCAGCGGGAGGCCAGGGGAGAGCAGTTCTTC. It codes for CASSLTQAQREARGEQFF.

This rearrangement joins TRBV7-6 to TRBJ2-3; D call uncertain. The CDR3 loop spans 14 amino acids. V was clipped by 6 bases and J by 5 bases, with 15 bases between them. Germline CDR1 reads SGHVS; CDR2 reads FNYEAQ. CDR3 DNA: TGTGCCAGCAGATTCCCCTACAGTGAAGATACGCAGTATTTT. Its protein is CASRFPYSEDTQYF.

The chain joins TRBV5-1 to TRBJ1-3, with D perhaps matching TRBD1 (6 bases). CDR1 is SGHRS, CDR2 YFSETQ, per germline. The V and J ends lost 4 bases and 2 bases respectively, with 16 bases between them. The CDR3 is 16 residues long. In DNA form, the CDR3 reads TGCGCCAGCAGCCCGGGGGGCCGGGGGGCTGGAAACACCATATATTTT. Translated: CASSPGGRGAGNTIYF.

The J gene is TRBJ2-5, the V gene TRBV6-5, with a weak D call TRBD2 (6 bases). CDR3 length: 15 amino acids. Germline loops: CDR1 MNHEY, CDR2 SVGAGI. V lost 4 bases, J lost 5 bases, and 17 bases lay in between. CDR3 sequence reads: CASSSRRTGRETQYF. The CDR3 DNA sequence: TGTGCCAGCAGTTCACGGCGCACGGGGAGGGAGACCCAGTACTTC.

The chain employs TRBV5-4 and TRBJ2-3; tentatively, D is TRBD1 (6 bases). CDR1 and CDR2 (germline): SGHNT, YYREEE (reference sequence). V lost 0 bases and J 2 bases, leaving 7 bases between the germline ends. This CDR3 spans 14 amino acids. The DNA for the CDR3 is TGTGCCAGCAGCTTGGGACAGGCCACAGATACGCAGTATTTT. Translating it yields CASSLGQATDTQYF.

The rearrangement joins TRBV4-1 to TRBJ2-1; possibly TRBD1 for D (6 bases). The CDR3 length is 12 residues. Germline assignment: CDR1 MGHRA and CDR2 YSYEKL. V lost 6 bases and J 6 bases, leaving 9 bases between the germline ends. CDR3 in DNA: TGCGCCAGCAGGGGGGCGGGCAATGAGCAGTTCTTC. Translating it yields CASRGAGNEQFF.

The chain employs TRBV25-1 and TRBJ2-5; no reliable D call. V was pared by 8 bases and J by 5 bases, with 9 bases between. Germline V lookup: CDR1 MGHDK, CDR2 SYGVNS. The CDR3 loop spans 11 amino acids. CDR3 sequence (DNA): TGTGCCAGCCAACTCTGGGAGACCCAGTACTTC. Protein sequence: CASQLWETQYF.

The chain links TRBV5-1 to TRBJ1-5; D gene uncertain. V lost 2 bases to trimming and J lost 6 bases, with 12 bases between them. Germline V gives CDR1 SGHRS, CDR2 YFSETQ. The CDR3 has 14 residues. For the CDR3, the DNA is TGCGCCAGCAGCTTCGGAGGGTTGACTCAGCCCCAGCATTTT. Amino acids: CASSFGGLTQPQHF.

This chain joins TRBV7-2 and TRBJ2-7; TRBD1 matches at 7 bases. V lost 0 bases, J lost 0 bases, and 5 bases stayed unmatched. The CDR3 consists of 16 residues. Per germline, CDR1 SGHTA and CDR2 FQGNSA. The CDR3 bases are TGTGCCAGCAGCTTAGCAGACAGGGCCGGCTCCTACGAGCAGTACTTC. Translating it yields CASSLADRAGSYEQYF.

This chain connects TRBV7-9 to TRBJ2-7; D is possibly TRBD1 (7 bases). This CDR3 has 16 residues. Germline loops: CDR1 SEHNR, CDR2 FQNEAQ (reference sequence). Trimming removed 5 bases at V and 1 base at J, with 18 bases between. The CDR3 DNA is TGTGCCAGCAGCCTAAGGGGGGACAGCATATCCTACGAGCAGTACTTC. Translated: CASSLRGDSISYEQYF.

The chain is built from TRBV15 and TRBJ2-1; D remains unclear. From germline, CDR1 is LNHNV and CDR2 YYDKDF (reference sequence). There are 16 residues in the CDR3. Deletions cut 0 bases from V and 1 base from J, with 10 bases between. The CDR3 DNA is TGTGCCACCAGCAGAGAACCCCTAGTTTCCTACAATGAGCAGTTCTTC. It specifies CATSREPLVSYNEQFF.

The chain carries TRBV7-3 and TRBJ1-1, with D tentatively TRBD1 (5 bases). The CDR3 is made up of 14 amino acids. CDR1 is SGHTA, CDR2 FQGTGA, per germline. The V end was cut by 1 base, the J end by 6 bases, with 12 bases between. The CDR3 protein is CASSLIGQGAEAFF. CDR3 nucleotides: TGTGCCAGCAGCTTAATTGGGCAGGGCGCTGAAGCTTTCTTT.

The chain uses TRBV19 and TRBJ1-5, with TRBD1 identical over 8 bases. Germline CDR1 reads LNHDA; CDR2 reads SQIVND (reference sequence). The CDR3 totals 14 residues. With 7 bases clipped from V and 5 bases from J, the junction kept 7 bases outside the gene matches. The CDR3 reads CASKWTGKDQPQHF. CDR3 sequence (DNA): TGTGCCAGTAAATGGACAGGGAAGGATCAGCCCCAGCATTTT.

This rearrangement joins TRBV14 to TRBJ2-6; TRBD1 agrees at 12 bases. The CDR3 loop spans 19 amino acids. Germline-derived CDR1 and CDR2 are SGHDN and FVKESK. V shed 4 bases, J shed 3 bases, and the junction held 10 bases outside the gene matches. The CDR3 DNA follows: TGTGCCAGCAGCCTCCTCATGGGGACAGGGGGCTATGGGGCCAACGTCCTGACTTTC. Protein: CASSLLMGTGGYGANVLTF.

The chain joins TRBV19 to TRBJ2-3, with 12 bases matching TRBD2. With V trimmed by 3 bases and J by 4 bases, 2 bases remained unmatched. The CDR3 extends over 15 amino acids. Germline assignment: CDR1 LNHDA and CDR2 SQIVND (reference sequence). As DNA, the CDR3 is TGTGCCAGTAGTATCACTAGCGGGGGGCCAGATACGCAGTATTTT. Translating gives CASSITSGGPDTQYF. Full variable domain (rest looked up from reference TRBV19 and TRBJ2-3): DGGITQSPKYLFRKEGQNVTLSCEQNLNHDAMYWYRQDPGQGLRLIYYSQIVNDFQKGDIAEGYSVSREKKESFPLTVTSAQKNPTAFYLCASSITSGGPDTQYFGPGTRLTVL.

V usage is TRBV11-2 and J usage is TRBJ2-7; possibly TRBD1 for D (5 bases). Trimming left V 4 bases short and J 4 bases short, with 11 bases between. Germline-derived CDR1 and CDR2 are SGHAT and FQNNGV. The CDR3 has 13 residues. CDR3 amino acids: CASSWKQVYEQYF. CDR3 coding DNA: TGTGCCAGCAGCTGGAAACAGGTGTACGAGCAGTACTTC.

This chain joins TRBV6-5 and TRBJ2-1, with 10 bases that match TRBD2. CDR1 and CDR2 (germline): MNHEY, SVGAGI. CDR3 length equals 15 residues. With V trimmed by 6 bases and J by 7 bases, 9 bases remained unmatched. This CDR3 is CASRSQREGQNEQFF. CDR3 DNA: TGTGCCAGCAGGAGCCAGCGGGAGGGCCAGAATGAGCAGTTCTTC.

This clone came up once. The CDR3 region is CASRPRGDGELFF. In nucleotides, the CDR3 is TGTGCCAGCAGGCCCAGGGGAGACGGGGAGCTGTTTTTT. The chain recombines TRBV6-1 with TRBJ2-2; possibly TRBD1 for D (6 bases). CDR1 MNHNS and CDR2 SASEGT come from the germline V gene. The CDR3 consists of 13 residues. Trimming shortened V by 6 bases and J by 7 bases, and 12 bases separated the two germline ends.

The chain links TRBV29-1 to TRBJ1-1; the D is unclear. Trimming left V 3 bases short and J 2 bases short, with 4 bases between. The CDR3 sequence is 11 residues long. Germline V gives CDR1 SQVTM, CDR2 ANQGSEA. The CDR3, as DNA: TGCAGCGTTGACCAAAACACTGAAGCTTTCTTT. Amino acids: CSVDQNTEAFF.

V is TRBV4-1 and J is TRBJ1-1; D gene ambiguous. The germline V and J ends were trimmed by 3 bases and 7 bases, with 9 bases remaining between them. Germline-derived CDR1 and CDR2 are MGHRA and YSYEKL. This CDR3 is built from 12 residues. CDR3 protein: CASSHRRDEAFF. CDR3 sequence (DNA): TGCGCCAGCAGCCACAGACGGGATGAAGCTTTCTTT.